The entry below describes one TCR beta chain. The method was immunoSEQ multiplex PCR; TCRdb's version includes in-frame clones alone and lacks a portion of them. The sample shows roughly 65,000 clones, 65% to 85% of them seen only once. This entry is derived from a study of blood T cell repertoires in COVID-19. Background on the study: Collection of acute and convalescent COVID-19 samples took place in the United States, Italy and Spain. PBMCs, B-cell-depleted T cells, or T cells were the source of the cDNA or gDNA that made up the material.

CDR1 is MNHNY and CDR2 is SVGAGI in the germline V gene (reference sequence). The V segment lost 6 bases and the J segment 8 bases; nucleotides outside the gene matches: 11. CDR3 length equals 14 residues. The source is a man in his sixties with acute or convalescent COVID-19. Sequences were obtained from peripheral blood. The J gene is TRBJ1-2, the V gene TRBV6-6, with 8 bases that match TRBD1. CDR3 coding DNA: TGTGCCAGCAGCCCGTCGACAGGGGATCAAGGCTACACCTTC. Protein product: CASSPSTGDQGYTF.